Listed here are 19 T cell receptor beta chains from one sample, sequenced in a study of CD8 T cells in ankylosing spondylitis. TCRdb reprocessed the 5' RACE reads with MiXCR, giving one entry per CDR3 protein. The sample comprises about 27,000 distinct CDR3 sequences, over 6.5% of which are singletons, and 25% to 30% rests with the top ten. The source material was blood. The receptors derive from a male donor with ankylosing spondylitis or in good health (not recorded which).

This clonotype was seen at least ten times. This chain connects TRBV5-1 to TRBJ2-3, with D possibly matching TRBD1 (6 bases). This CDR3 spans 16 amino acids. CDR1 and CDR2 from the germline V gene are SGHRS and YFSETQ. V shed 5 bases and J shed 2 bases, with 18 bases lying between them. CDR3 DNA: TGCGCCAGCAGAGGAACTGTGGGACACAACACAGATACGCAGTATTTT. It yields the protein CASRGTVGHNTDTQYF.

The chain is built from TRBV29-1 and TRBJ2-3; D remains unclear. V dropped 3 bases and J dropped 5 bases, with 9 bases sitting between them. The CDR3 loop spans 12 amino acids. Germline V CDR1 and CDR2: SQVTM, ANQGSEA. CDR3 nucleotides: TGCAGCGTTGAGGGCGTCCAAGATACGCAGTATTTT. Its protein is CSVEGVQDTQYF.

Many counts were recorded for this clonotype. This chain uses TRBV28 with TRBJ2-3, with 9 bases fitting TRBD1. Trimming cost V 5 bases and J 4 bases; bases outside gene matches: 7. The germline CDR1 and CDR2 sequences are MDHEN and SYDVKM. The CDR3 contains 15 residues. The CDR3 region is CASSTDRGNADTQYF. DNA of the CDR3: TGTGCCAGCAGTACCGACAGGGGGAACGCAGATACGCAGTATTTT.

The CDR3 spells CASRAGSYTEAFF. Written as DNA, the CDR3 is TGTGCCAGCAGAGCCGGGAGCTACACTGAAGCTTTCTTT. The chain links TRBV6-5 to TRBJ1-1; D is uncertain. The CDR3 runs to 13 residues. Looked up from germline, CDR1 is MNHEY and CDR2 is SVGAGI. Trimming took 6 bases from V and 3 from J, leaving 11 bases between them.

The table lists this clonotype with a few counts. This chain joins TRBV14 and TRBJ1-5; D gene uncertain. Trimming stripped 1 base from V and 5 bases from J, with 6 bases between. This CDR3 contains 13 residues. The germline CDR1 and CDR2 sequences are SGHDN and FVKESK. The CDR3 sequence: CASSQGRDQPQHF. In nucleotides, the CDR3 is TGTGCCAGCAGCCAAGGGAGAGATCAGCCCCAGCATTTT. The whole variable domain, remainder taken from reference TRBV14 and TRBJ1-5, is EAGVTQFPSHSVIEKGQTVTLRCDPISGHDNLYWYRRVMGKEIKFLLHFVKESKQDESGMPNNRFLAERTGGTYSTLKVQPAELEDSGVYFCASSQGRDQPQHFGDGTRLSIL.

This clonotype was seen many times. This sequence joins TRBV25-1 and TRBJ2-3; D gene unclear. V gave up 0 bases and J gave up 0 bases, with 13 bases separating them. CDR3 length: 17 residues. CDR1 MGHDK and CDR2 SYGVNS come from the germline V gene. This CDR3 is CASSEYRSSSSTDTQYF. The CDR3 DNA sequence: TGTGCCAGCAGTGAATATAGGTCTTCTTCTAGCACAGATACGCAGTATTTT.

The table lists this clonotype with many counts. The chain carries TRBV10-2 and TRBJ1-1; tentative D call: TRBD1 (5 bases). Germline V gene sequence: CDR1 WSHSY, CDR2 SAAADI. The CDR3 covers 13 residues. V gave up 7 bases and J gave up 4 bases, with 13 bases separating them. In nucleotides, the CDR3 is TGCGCCAGCAAGAATCAGGGTCCCACTGAAGCTTTCTTT. Protein product: CASKNQGPTEAFF.

The gene calls are TRBV19 and TRBJ1-1, with D maybe TRBD1 (6 bases). The CDR3 runs to 13 residues. Per germline, CDR1 LNHDA and CDR2 SQIVND (reference sequence). The V gene lost 8 bases and the J gene lost 4 bases, with 14 bases spanning the gap. The chain's CDR3 is CASRYLGATEAFF. The CDR3 region has the DNA TGTGCCAGTCGGTATTTGGGGGCCACTGAAGCTTTCTTT.

This rearrangement joins TRBV11-2 to TRBJ2-7; D is possibly TRBD1 (8 bases). Per the germline V gene, CDR1 is SGHAT and CDR2 is FQNNGV. The CDR3 sequence is 14 residues long. V lost 5 bases, J lost 3 bases, and 14 bases lay in between. The CDR3, as DNA: TGTGCCAGCAGCCCCTACAGGGGGGGCTACGAGCAGTACTTC. This gives the protein CASSPYRGGYEQYF.

This clonotype was seen many times. This chain connects TRBV29-1 to TRBJ1-3; D remains ambiguous. The CDR3 length is 11 residues. Germline V gene data show CDR1 as SQVTM and CDR2 as ANQGSEA. Trimming pared 6 bases from V and 0 bases from J, leaving 3 bases between. The CDR3, as DNA: TGCAGCGTCTCCTCTGGAAACACCATATATTTT. It codes for CSVSSGNTIYF.

This clonotype was found a few times. The J gene is TRBJ2-1, the V gene TRBV10-3; D is perhaps TRBD1 (5 bases). Germline loops: CDR1 ENHRY, CDR2 SYGVKD. The CDR3 loop spans 14 amino acids. The V end lost 3 bases, the J end lost 6 bases, and 12 bases lay between the germline ends. Here the CDR3 DNA reads TGTGCCATCAGTGACCCCGCTAGGGGCAATGAGCAGTTCTTC. Translating it yields CAISDPARGNEQFF.

This clonotype was seen only a few times. The chain carries TRBV28 and TRBJ2-2; D remains ambiguous. The germline V and J ends were trimmed by 1 base and 7 bases, with 13 bases remaining between them. The CDR3 covers 15 residues. In germline, CDR1 is MDHEN, CDR2 SYDVKM. CDR3 DNA: TGTGCCAGCAGTTTATTCGGTGGGCCGGGCGGGGAGCTGTTTTTT. Translation gives CASSLFGGPGGELFF.

The chain carries TRBV20-1 and TRBJ2-3; possibly TRBD1 for D (6 bases). Trimming took 6 bases from V and 0 from J, leaving 13 bases between them. CDR1 is DFQATT and CDR2 is SNEGSKA in the germline V gene (reference sequence). This CDR3 has 14 residues. DNA of the CDR3: TGCAGTGCCCCGGGACACCCTAGCACAGATACGCAGTATTTT. This sequence encodes CSAPGHPSTDTQYF.

This clonotype was found many times. The chain is built from TRBV9 and TRBJ2-5, with TRBD2 matching over 8 bases. J was trimmed by 5 bases and V by 3 bases; bases with no gene match: 3. This CDR3 spans 13 amino acids. The germline V gene encodes CDR1 SGDLS and CDR2 YYNGEE. CDR3 amino acids: CASSGRGGETQYF. In nucleotides, the CDR3 is TGTGCCAGCAGCGGACGGGGGGGCGAGACCCAGTACTTC.

This clonotype was recorded many times. This rearrangement joins TRBV7-9 to TRBJ2-2, with 8 bases matching TRBD1. CDR1 is SEHNR, CDR2 FQNEAQ, per germline (reference sequence). The junction had 9 bases not matched to a gene; V was cut back by 5 bases and J by 7 bases. The CDR3 sequence is 15 residues long. The CDR3 region is CASSGTGTGIGELFF. Here the CDR3 DNA reads TGTGCCAGCAGCGGCACCGGGACAGGTATCGGGGAGCTGTTTTTT.

This clonotype has a handful of counts. The chain employs TRBV9 and TRBJ1-3; maybe TRBD1 (5 bases). This CDR3 has 15 residues. Per the germline V gene, CDR1 is SGDLS and CDR2 is YYNGEE. The V and J ends lost 4 bases and 1 base respectively, with 12 bases between them. The CDR3 is CASSFAEGSGNTIYF. The CDR3 DNA is TGTGCCAGCAGCTTTGCGGAGGGGTCTGGAAACACCATATATTTT.

V gene TRBV5-1 combines with J gene TRBJ2-1; D assignment may be TRBD1 or TRBD2 (5 bases each). V was trimmed by 0 bases and J by 8 bases, leaving 15 bases between them. Germline loops: CDR1 SGHRS, CDR2 YFSETQ. The CDR3 loop spans 15 amino acids. This chain's CDR3 is CASSLDSRGIDEQFF. The CDR3 coding sequence is TGCGCCAGCAGCTTGGATTCCCGGGGCATAGATGAGCAGTTCTTC.

The chain carries TRBV29-1 and TRBJ2-1; perhaps TRBD2 as D (5 bases). Germline CDR1 is SQVTM and CDR2 is ANQGSEA. V lost 3 bases, J lost 0 bases, and 9 bases lay in between. The CDR3 covers 14 residues. The CDR3 here is CSVDSGSSYNEQFF. As DNA, the CDR3 is TGCAGCGTTGATTCTGGGAGCTCCTACAATGAGCAGTTCTTC.

The chain is built from TRBV29-1 and TRBJ2-5, with unresolved D. The CDR3 consists of 13 residues. Germline-derived CDR1 and CDR2 are SQVTM and ANQGSEA. V was shortened by 3 bases and J by 6 bases, with 14 bases between the two germline ends. Here the CDR3 reads CSVEPPGPQTQYF. The CDR3 DNA reads TGCAGCGTTGAGCCCCCCGGCCCTCAGACCCAGTACTTC.